These 22 T cell receptor beta chains originate from one sample sequenced in a study of beta chain features in type 1 diabetes. As every portion of the isolated RNA was reverse transcribed, the sequencing read expressed TCRB transcripts. Profiling relied on immunoSEQ multiplex PCR, and the TCRdb table lists in-frame clones only, not all of them. The sample has hundreds of thousands of clones, around 15% seen once. The sequencing sample was made of central memory CD4+ T cells from blood. The source of these receptors is a young man in good health.

The chain couples TRBV11-3 to TRBJ2-7; tentatively, D is TRBD2 (6 bases). This CDR3 is 15 amino acids long. Germline lookup yields CDR1 SGHNT and CDR2 YENEEA. The V gene lost 11 bases and the J gene lost 5 bases, with 25 bases spanning the gap. In DNA, the CDR3 is TGTGCCCACACTAAGAGGGACGGGAGCTCAAACGAGCAGTACGTC. Protein: CAHTKRDGSSNEQYV.

This clone has a handful of counts. The rearrangement links TRBV6-5 to TRBJ1-5, with TRBD1 matching 8 bases. Germline loops: CDR1 MNHEY, CDR2 SVGAGI. The CDR3 is made up of 14 amino acids. V dropped 6 bases and J dropped 0; count of bases not matched to a gene: 1. The CDR3 DNA reads as TGTGCCAGCAGGGACAGGGTTAGCAATCAGCCCCAGCATTTT. Its translation: CASRDRVSNQPQHF.

The rearrangement uses TRBV20-1 and TRBJ1-2; D remains unclear. The CDR3 is 11 residues long. Trimming removed 3 bases from V and 6 bases from J, with 8 bases in between. Germline CDR1 DFQATT, CDR2 SNEGSKA (reference sequence). The CDR3 is CSASDGDGYTF. For the CDR3, the DNA is TGCAGTGCTAGTGACGGCGATGGCTACACCTTC.

This clone turned up a few times. V is TRBV2 and J is TRBJ2-7; D remains ambiguous. V was cut by 7 bases and J by 3 bases, with 16 bases left in between. Germline-derived CDR1 and CDR2 are SNHLY and FYNNEI. There are 14 residues in the CDR3. The CDR3 coding sequence is TGTGCCAGCAAAAGTGAGCCGGGCGGCTACGAGCAGTACTTC. As protein: CASKSEPGGYEQYF.

J is TRBJ1-5 and V is TRBV6-5; no definite D call. The CDR3 sequence is 13 residues long. CDR1 and CDR2 from the germline V gene are MNHEY and SVGAGI. The V gene lost 5 bases and the J gene lost 0 bases, with 5 bases spanning the gap. The DNA of the CDR3 is TGTGCCAGCAGTGTAAATAGCAATCAGCCCCAGCATTTT. This encodes CASSVNSNQPQHF.

A few counts support this clone. The J gene is TRBJ2-7, the V gene TRBV6-5; 7 bases agree with TRBD1. The ends lost 6 bases at V and 6 bases at J; junction bases unmatched: 8. Germline values: CDR1 MNHEY, CDR2 SVGAGI. This CDR3 has 13 residues. CDR3: CASRGGQVPEQYV. CDR3 in DNA: TGTGCCAGCAGGGGCGGACAGGTTCCCGAGCAGTACGTC.

CDR3 DNA: TGTGCCAGCAGTGAAGGCCAGAAGTACAATGAGCAGTTCTTC. As protein: CASSEGQKYNEQFF. V and J are TRBV6-1 and TRBJ2-1; D gene uncertain. Trimming took off 1 base at V and 4 bases at J, with 8 bases between the two ends. The length of the CDR3 is 14 residues. Germline CDR1 is MNHNS and CDR2 is SASEGT.

This clone was counted between two and nine times. This chain links TRBV11-2 with TRBJ2-1, with 10 bases that match TRBD2. The junction had 3 bases not matched to a gene; V was cut back by 5 bases and J by 2 bases. CDR1 and CDR2 (germline): SGHAT, FQNNGV. This CDR3 has 15 residues. This CDR3 is CASSNLAGAYNEQFF. CDR3 DNA: TGTGCCAGCAGCAACCTAGCGGGGGCCTACAATGAGCAGTTCTTC.

Here the CDR3 DNA reads TGCAGCGTTGGTCAGCACAATCAGCCCCAGCATTTT. It specifies CSVGQHNQPQHF. The chain employs TRBV29-1 and TRBJ1-5; no clear D. The germline V gene encodes CDR1 SQVTM and CDR2 ANQGSEA. V gave up 4 bases and J gave up 3 bases, with 7 bases separating them. The CDR3 extends over 12 amino acids.

The chain uses TRBV30 and TRBJ1-2; D is perhaps TRBD1 (5 bases). This CDR3 comprises 12 residues. Germline CDR1 reads GTSNPN; CDR2 reads SVGIG (reference sequence). The CDR3 reads CAHGVRQGGYTF. DNA for the CDR3: TGTGCTCATGGAGTTCGGCAGGGCGGCTACACCTTC.

The chain links TRBV4-1 to TRBJ1-2, with 12 bases that match TRBD1. V was pared by 3 bases and J by 4 bases, with 3 bases of the junction left unmatched. Looked up from germline, CDR1 is MGHRA and CDR2 is YSYEKL. The CDR3 contains 15 residues. This chain's CDR3 is CASSQAGQGAYGYTF. The CDR3, as DNA: TGCGCCAGCAGCCAGGCGGGACAGGGGGCCTATGGCTACACCTTC.

The V gene is TRBV5-1, the J gene TRBJ2-1, with a possible D match to TRBD1 (5 bases). The CDR3 sequence is 14 residues long. Trimming cost V 4 bases and J 7 bases, with 15 bases left between them. Per the germline V gene, CDR1 is SGHRS and CDR2 is YFSETQ. The CDR3 here is CASSPVRVGNEQFF. The CDR3 nucleotides are TGCGCCAGCAGCCCCGTCAGGGTTGGGAATGAGCAGTTCTTC. Full variable domain (missing parts from reference TRBV5-1 and TRBJ2-1): KAGVTQTPRYLIKTRGQQVTLSCSPISGHRSVSWYQQTPGQGLQFLFEYFSETQRNKGNFPGRFSGRQFSNSRSEMNVSTLELGDSALYLCASSPVRVGNEQFFGPGTRLTVL.

The table lists this clone with many counts. The chain joins TRBV18 to TRBJ1-1, with D unresolved. This CDR3 has 13 residues. V dropped 3 bases and J dropped 5 bases, with 10 bases sitting between them. Germline values: CDR1 KGHSH, CDR2 LQKENI. CDR3 sequence: CASSPKKGTEAFF. Written as DNA, the CDR3 is TGTGCCAGCTCACCCAAAAAGGGAACTGAAGCTTTCTTT.

In this sample, this clone is medium-sized. The chain recombines TRBV5-4 with TRBJ1-1; D may be TRBD1 (6 bases). Germline CDR1 and CDR2: SGHNT and YYREEE (reference sequence). This CDR3 has 15 residues. Trimming shortened V by 0 bases and J by 1 base, and 10 bases separated the two germline ends. CDR3: CASSLEQGANTEAFF. Written as DNA, the CDR3 is TGTGCCAGCAGCTTGGAACAGGGCGCGAACACTGAAGCTTTCTTT.

The chain links TRBV29-1 to TRBJ2-7; D might be TRBD1 (6 bases). The CDR3 spans 12 residues. Trimming took off 6 bases at V and 4 bases at J, with 13 bases between the two ends. Germline V gene data show CDR1 as SQVTM and CDR2 as ANQGSEA. The CDR3 DNA reads as TGCAGCGTGACGGGACAACTTTACGAGCAGTACTTC. It encodes CSVTGQLYEQYF.

This clone occurred many times. A much larger clone is a single base away; this may be a read error. Other DNA sequences within the sample encode an identical CDR3. The rearrangement uses TRBV7-2 and TRBJ2-3, with D unclear. V lost 5 bases and J lost 2, with 5 bases in between. Germline CDR1 and CDR2: SGHTA and FQGNSA. CDR3 length equals 12 residues. As DNA, the CDR3 is TGTGCCAGCAGCCCGCACACAGATACGCAGTATTTT. This encodes CASSPHTDTQYF.

V is TRBV18 and J is TRBJ2-3, with D possibly being TRBD2 (7 bases). CDR1 is KGHSH, CDR2 LQKENI, per germline. This CDR3 comprises 14 residues. With 5 bases removed from V and 0 bases from J, the gap between germline ends came to 9 bases. The CDR3 sequence is CASSAGASTDTQYF. The CDR3 DNA sequence: TGTGCCAGCTCAGCGGGGGCTAGCACAGATACGCAGTATTTT.

The chain joins TRBV9 to TRBJ2-2; D remains unclear. From germline, CDR1 is SGDLS and CDR2 YYNGEE. The V end lost 6 bases, the J end lost 6 bases, and 9 bases lay between the germline ends. This CDR3 contains 12 residues. The CDR3 DNA sequence: TGTGCCAGCATCAGCGATGCCGGGGAGCTGTTTTTT. Protein sequence: CASISDAGELFF. Full variable domain (missing parts from reference TRBV9 and TRBJ2-2): DSGVTQTPKHLITATGQRVTLRCSPRSGDLSVYWYQQSLDQGLQFLIQYYNGEERAKGNILERFSAQQFPDLHSELNLSSLELGDSALYFCASISDAGELFFGEGSRLTVL.

The J gene is TRBJ2-2, the V gene TRBV4-3; the match to TRBD1 covers 8 bases. V shed 4 bases, J shed 7 bases, and the junction held 5 bases outside the gene matches. CDR3 length equals 14 residues. Germline CDR1 LGHNA, CDR2 YSLEER. The CDR3 sequence is CASSLQGGGGELFF. DNA of the CDR3: TGCGCCAGCAGCCTACAGGGGGGTGGCGGGGAGCTGTTTTTT.

This chain links TRBV4-1 with TRBJ2-1; the D gene is possibly TRBD1 (5 bases). The V end lost 0 bases, the J end lost 0 bases, and 12 bases lay between the germline ends. The germline V gene has CDR1 MGHRA and CDR2 YSYEKL. The CDR3 has 17 residues. CDR3 nucleotides: TGCGCCAGCAGCCAAGATTGGGTAGGGGTCTCCTACAATGAGCAGTTCTTC. Translated, it gives CASSQDWVGVSYNEQFF.

In its sample, this clone was seen a few times. This chain joins TRBV7-2 and TRBJ1-2, with D maybe TRBD1 (5 bases). Per the germline V gene, CDR1 is SGHTA and CDR2 is FQGNSA. This CDR3 region has 14 residues. V lost 1 base, J lost 3 bases, and 9 bases lay in between. CDR3 in DNA: TGTGCCAGCAGCTTAGTGTTAGGGGACTATGGCTACACCTTC. It encodes CASSLVLGDYGYTF.

This clone was seen many times. This sample also contains other DNA sequences that code for the same CDR3. This chain links TRBV19 with TRBJ2-1; D unresolved. This CDR3 region has 15 residues. V was clipped by 7 bases and J by 0 bases, with 13 bases between them. Germline assignment: CDR1 LNHDA and CDR2 SQIVND (reference sequence). CDR3 coding DNA: TGTGCCAGTACCGCAGACCGAAGCTCCTACAATGAGCAGTTCTTC. As protein: CASTADRSSYNEQFF. Using reference TRBV19 and TRBJ2-1 for the parts outside the CDR3, the full variable domain is DGGITQSPKYLFRKEGQNVTLSCEQNLNHDAMYWYRQDPGQGLRLIYYSQIVNDFQKGDIAEGYSVSREKKESFPLTVTSAQKNPTAFYLCASTADRSSYNEQFFGPGTRLTVL.